This TCR beta chain was sequenced in a study of shared clonotypes between healthy human individuals (dated by TCRdb to about 2020). Broadly, across the study: Two women and three men aged 18 to 49 years were included in the cohort. Per donor, three plates each were used for CD4 naive and CD4 memory, two for CD8 naive, and one for CD8 memory. To estimate repertoire size and how much clonotype sharing occurs between individuals, the study deeply sequenced the blood TCR repertoires of five healthy adults. To increase sequencing depth and limit assay-specific biases, different laboratories used diverse techniques to prepare libraries and sequence TCR repertoires. Leukapheresis yielded between about 0.9 and 9.5 billion PBMCs per donor.

There are 19 amino acids in the CDR3, from cysteine to phenylalanine inclusive. CDR3 DNA only is kept here, 57 bases in frame from base 1. Relative to germline, V is missing 5 bases and J is missing 0 bases, with 16 bases of the junction outside any gene match. CDR1 is given as SEHNR and CDR2 as FQNEAQ, both from the germline V gene (reference sequence). Donors were healthy HIV-negative adults with no recently reported acute infections or vaccinations. Every donor was a Caucasian adult residing in Nashville, Tennessee, USA. The CD8 memory samples were a combination of magnetically selected CD45RO+ cells and CCR7-negative CD45RA+ effector memory (TemRA) cells. After blood collection by leukapheresis, PBMCs were isolated using Ficoll-Histopaque density gradient centrifugation and then cryopreserved in the vapor phase of liquid nitrogen. Analytical flow cytometry was used to check the purity and quantity of every magnetically sorted T cell population. From each sorted fraction, genomic DNA was isolated and quantified by UV absorbance on a Nanodrop 2000c.

General conclusions and limits of the study: Estimated clonotype richness was generally larger for naive than for memory subsets. Sampling was restricted to blood, and TCR repertoires in tissue are likely to differ from TCR repertoires in blood. Higher generation probabilities were observed for clonotypes shared by all four sorted-subset donors than for non-shared clonotypes. Rarefaction of sorted-subset datasets indicated incomplete sequencing despite the large sequencing depth. Approximately 4.8% of naive CD4, 3.5% of naive CD8, about 2.4% of memory CD4, and 0.4% of memory CD8 clonotypes were shared across several donors. Based on pairwise subsampling, the degree of clonotype sharing among donors was expected to be affected by sequencing depth. Because the study included only a small number of donors, the genetic and exposure-history diversity represented was limited.

TCR CDR3 regions were amplified from genomic DNA by multiplex PCR using the deep immunoSEQ assay. Extracted genomic DNA from each cell subset was distributed evenly across all wells of several immunoSEQ 96-well plates, and each plate was treated as a replicate. For sorted subsets, each replicate PCR was loaded with about 200 ng genomic DNA, equivalent to 32,000 or so T cell genomes. Purified libraries were measured with a Qubit 3.0 fluorometer, size-checked on a Bioanalyzer 2100, and measured again with the KAPA Library Quantification kit. Every immunoSEQ 96-well plate was sequenced on a dedicated single-read 150-cycle Illumina NextSeq 550 flow cell. The source study handled its data this way. The immunoSEQ output contained only junctional sequences without quality scores, so filtering could not match that applied to full-length reads. Sequences were annotated with PyIR, a Python wrapper for IgBLAST v1.9, using IMGT germline references to assign V/J genes and CDR3. Reads were filtered out if the reads had weak V/J assignments (E-value above 1e-6), no CDR3, stop codons, out-of-frame junctions, or ambiguous translated residues. V3J clonotypes were defined as sequences sharing the same inferred V gene, J gene, and CDR3 amino acid sequence. Percentage overlap between repertoires was calculated by dividing the number of shared unique clonotypes by the size of the smaller repertoire. RTK rarefaction, the Chao1 estimator, and Recon v2.1 estimates of unobserved clonotypes were used to assess repertoire richness. For all TCRbeta clonotypes obtained by the gDNA method from a handful of donors, generation probabilities were computed with OLGA. TCRdb retrieved this table from immuneACCESS and kept in-frame rearrangements only. Not all clones are present; in checked studies, unresolved V genes account for under half, and no reason is known for the remainder. The DNA gave D and trimming, while V, J and clone size come from that table. This sample has around 320,000 clones in its table, and around 87% of those were observed once. 15% to 20% of the sample is held by the ten biggest clonotypes.

Concerning this clone itself: Its antigen specificity is not known. Nothing much larger sits one base from this clone, and base qualities are not available.

The TCR originated in a man aged 18 to 30 in good health. The sample comprised memory CD8+ T cells sorted from blood. The cell subset or site label here, explained by the study, means: CD45RO+ cells pooled with CCR7-negative TemRA cells. The chain is made from TRBV7-9 and TRBJ2-7; 10 middle bases align to TRBD1. CDR3 region: CASSLQMGQGPSPSYEQYF. The bases are TGTGCCAGCAGCCTCCAGATGGGACAGGGGCCCTCGCCCTCCTACGAGCAGTACTTC.